This T cell receptor (beta chain) was obtained from a study of blood T cell repertoires in COVID-19. TCRdb's table, derived via immunoSEQ multiplex PCR, lists solely in-frame clones and lacks some. Here the sample spans 120,000 or so clones, over 60% being singletons. Germline-derived CDR1 and CDR2 are SGHVS and FNYEAQ. The length of the CDR3 is 13 residues. Trimming pared 1 base from V and 4 bases from J, leaving 8 bases between. Sequenced material: peripheral blood. The sequence was collected from a human donor in a cohort sampled during active COVID-19. The gene calls are TRBV7-6 and TRBJ2-7, with TRBD2 as a possible D gene (5 bases). The CDR3 loop is CASSLGERYEQYF. In DNA form, the CDR3 reads TGTGCCAGCAGCTTAGGGGAGCGGTACGAGCAGTACTTC. Complete variable domain (other parts from reference TRBV7-6 and TRBJ2-7): GAGVSQSPRYKVTKRGQDVALRCDPISGHVSLYWYRQALGQGPEFLTYFNYEAQQDKSGLPNDRFSAERPEGSISTLTIQRTEQRDSAMYRCASSLGERYEQYFGPGTRLTVT.